This T cell receptor (beta chain) appears in the sequencing data of a study of T-cell reconstitution after alpha-beta-depleted transplantation in children. As it was prepared, the TCRbeta library received unique molecular identifiers. TCRdb reanalysed the PCR reads using MiXCR and keeps one entry per CDR3 protein. This table has approximately 490,000 distinct CDR3 sequences, under 12% appearing once. The germline V gene has CDR1 ENHRY and CDR2 SYGVKD. CDR3 length: 13 amino acids. Trimming removed 2 bases at V and 6 bases at J, with 10 bases between. Study results and limitations: Several hundred expanded graft clones reportedly supplied alpha-beta T cells about two months after transplant. At the one-year point after transplant, T-cell counts and TCRbeta diversity were found to come mostly from T cells that had been newly produced.

This clonotype has at least ten counts. Its antigen is unidentified. The sequenced sample was PBMCs, obtained before TCRalphabeta/CD19-depleted stem cell transplant. The chain combines TRBV10-3 with TRBJ1-1, with D possibly being TRBD1 (5 bases). This TCR derives from a child aged 2 to 15 with inherited bone marrow failure, due to receive a stem cell transplant. CDR3 in DNA: TGTGCCATCAGTGAGGCCTGGGACGCTGAAGCTTTCTTT. Encoded protein: CAISEAWDAEAFF.